The 22 T cell receptor beta chains listed next were all sequenced from one sample in a study of identifying expanded T cells in peripheral blood. Clones were sequenced by immunoSEQ multiplex PCR, and TCRdb holds only the in-frame ones, with some missing. There are about 82,000 clones in the sample; roughly 90% occur only once, and around 7% lies in the top ten. Material for sequencing was blood. These receptors were taken from a person aged 18-69 years in good health.

J is TRBJ1-4 and V is TRBV7-9, with D maybe TRBD1 (5 bases). The CDR3 extends over 16 amino acids. The germline CDR1 and CDR2 sequences are SEHNR and FQNEAQ (reference sequence). Deletions cut 1 base from V and 3 bases from J, with 12 bases between. The CDR3 sequence: CASSLGGAGPNEKLFF. Written as DNA, the CDR3 is TGTGCCAGCAGCTTAGGCGGAGCGGGACCTAATGAAAAACTGTTTTTT.

The chain carries TRBV29-1 and TRBJ1-5; 7 positions agree with TRBD1. The V and J ends lost 4 bases and 3 bases, in that order; junction bases with no gene match: 6. CDR3 length: 14 amino acids. Per germline, CDR1 SQVTM and CDR2 ANQGSEA. The CDR3 DNA sequence: TGCAGCGTTGGGGGACAGAGCCCCAATCAGCCCCAGCATTTT. Its protein product is CSVGGQSPNQPQHF.

This chain uses TRBV2 with TRBJ1-3, with D unclear. This CDR3 has 13 residues. The V end was cut by 3 bases, the J end by 1 base, with 4 bases between. In germline, CDR1 is SNHLY, CDR2 FYNNEI. The CDR3 here is CASSDISGNTIYF. The CDR3 nucleotides are TGTGCCAGCAGTGATATATCTGGAAACACCATATATTTT. Full variable domain (rest looked up from reference TRBV2 and TRBJ1-3): EPEVTQTPSHQVTQMGQEVILRCVPISNHLYFYWYRQILGQKVEFLVSFYNNEISEKSEIFDDQFSVERPDGSNFTLKIRSTKLEDSAMYFCASSDISGNTIYFGEGSWLTVV.

This rearrangement joins TRBV4-1 to TRBJ2-7; D gene uncertain. This CDR3 has 16 amino acids. With 3 bases removed from V and 3 bases from J, the gap between germline ends came to 18 bases. Germline V CDR1 and CDR2: MGHRA, YSYEKL. CDR3 in DNA: TGCGCCAGCAGCCAGGGCGTGTCTCTCGGCCACTACGAGCAGTACTTC. Translation: CASSQGVSLGHYEQYF.

The rearrangement uses TRBV6-5 and TRBJ1-4; TRBD1 matches at 7 bases. After removal of 1 base from V and 5 bases from J, the junction contained 4 bases not matched to a gene. The CDR3 has 15 amino acids. The germline V gene encodes CDR1 MNHEY and CDR2 SVGAGI. CDR3 in DNA: TGTGCCAGCAGTTACTTCCCGGGACAGAATGAAAAACTGTTTTTT. It is translated as CASSYFPGQNEKLFF.

V is TRBV7-6 and J is TRBJ2-6, with D perhaps TRBD1 or TRBD2 (6 bases each). The CDR3 totals 18 residues. Germline assignment: CDR1 SGHVS and CDR2 FNYEAQ. V lost 2 bases and J lost 2, with 16 bases in between. The CDR3 reads CASSLLGGAVAGANVLTF. The DNA of the CDR3 is TGTGCCAGCAGCTTATTGGGGGGCGCGGTGGCTGGGGCCAACGTCCTGACTTTC.

V gene TRBV11-3 combines with J gene TRBJ2-7, with D unclear. The V end lost 11 bases, the J end lost 3 bases, and 20 bases lay between the germline ends. The germline V gene encodes CDR1 SGHNT and CDR2 YENEEA. The CDR3 has 14 amino acids. The CDR3 coding sequence is TGTGCCTCCTCCACCGGGCCCCCTAACTACGAGCAGTACTTC. Its translation is CASSTGPPNYEQYF. Full variable domain (remainder filled in from reference TRBV11-3 and TRBJ2-7): EAGVVQSPRYKIIEKKQPVAFWCNPISGHNTLYWYLQNLGQGPELLIRYENEEAVDDSQLPKDRFSAERLKGVDSTLKIQPAELGDSAVYLCASSTGPPNYEQYFGPGTRLTVT.

The genes are TRBV19 and TRBJ2-3; D gene unclear. The CDR3 runs to 12 residues. Germline V gene lookup returns CDR1 LNHDA and CDR2 SQIVND (reference sequence). Trimming stripped 3 bases from V and 9 bases from J, with 10 bases between. CDR3 amino acids: CASSMGTTTQYF. The CDR3 DNA is TGTGCCAGTAGTATGGGCACCACAACGCAGTATTTT.

The gene calls are TRBV6-5 and TRBJ1-4; unclear D gene. CDR1 and CDR2 from the germline V gene are MNHEY and SVGAGI. V was clipped by 4 bases and J by 4 bases, with 10 bases between them. The CDR3 contains 14 residues. This CDR3 is CASSLSGRNEKLFF. CDR3 DNA sequence: TGTGCCAGCAGTTTATCCGGGCGTAATGAAAAACTGTTTTTT.

A single count supports this clone. The chain carries TRBV19 and TRBJ1-1; D ambiguous. Deletions cut 2 bases from V and 3 bases from J, with 10 bases between. Germline CDR1 is LNHDA and CDR2 is SQIVND (reference sequence). This CDR3 contains 14 residues. As DNA, the CDR3 is TGTGCCAGTAGTATACTCGGGTCGTACACTGAAGCTTTCTTT. Translating it yields CASSILGSYTEAFF.

V is TRBV4-1 and J is TRBJ1-6; D gene ambiguous. Trimming left V 0 bases short and J 0 bases short, with 9 bases between. There are 17 residues in the CDR3. From germline, CDR1 is MGHRA and CDR2 YSYEKL. Here the CDR3 DNA reads TGCGCCAGCAGCCAAGAAAGTGTCAGCTCCTATAATTCACCCCTCCACTTT. Its protein is CASSQESVSSYNSPLHF.

The table lists this clone with a few counts. This chain connects TRBV30 to TRBJ1-5; D call uncertain. Deletions cut 2 bases from V and 2 bases from J, with 7 bases between. Per the germline V gene, CDR1 is GTSNPN and CDR2 is SVGIG (reference sequence). The CDR3 contains 13 residues. The CDR3 DNA sequence: TGTGCCTGGAGTCCCCGAGGCAATCAGCCCCAGCATTTT. Translated: CAWSPRGNQPQHF.

The chain employs TRBV6-1 and TRBJ2-7; a possible D gene is TRBD2 (5 bases). Trimming left V 10 bases short and J 5 bases short, with 9 bases between. The germline gives CDR1 MNHNS, CDR2 SASEGT. CDR3 length: 10 amino acids. DNA for the CDR3: TGTGCCAACAGACTACACGAGCAGTACTTC. This codes for CANRLHEQYF.

This chain uses TRBV6-5 with TRBJ1-2, with a weak D call TRBD1 (5 bases). V shed 0 bases and J shed 4 bases, with 15 bases lying between them. Germline values: CDR1 MNHEY, CDR2 SVGAGI. The CDR3 is 16 residues long. The CDR3 DNA follows: TGTGCCAGCAGTTACTCGACGGAGGGACTAAGCTATGGCTACACCTTC. It is translated as CASSYSTEGLSYGYTF.

The genes are TRBV15 and TRBJ2-1; D might be TRBD1 or TRBD2, each matching 5 bases. CDR3 length equals 15 residues. The V gene's germline CDR1 is LNHNV and CDR2 YYDKDF (reference sequence). Trimming left V 0 bases short and J 4 bases short, with 10 bases between. The CDR3 DNA follows: TGTGCCACCAGCAGAGATATGGGGGAATACAATGAGCAGTTCTTC. Translated: CATSRDMGEYNEQFF.

V and J are TRBV18 and TRBJ1-5; TRBD1 matches at 7 bases. Per the germline V gene, CDR1 is KGHSH and CDR2 is LQKENI. The CDR3 runs to 20 residues. With V trimmed by 1 base and J by 2 bases, 17 bases remained unmatched. In DNA form, the CDR3 reads TGTGCCAGCTCACCACGGGACAGTGGTGGGGACGGGGGAGGCAATCAGCCCCAGCATTTT. It encodes CASSPRDSGGDGGGNQPQHF.

V and J are TRBV18 and TRBJ2-1; possible D gene TRBD2, 6 bases. Trimming stripped 5 bases from V and 4 bases from J, with 12 bases between. The CDR3 has 14 amino acids. CDR1 and CDR2 (germline): KGHSH, LQKENI. This chain's CDR3 is CASSRASVYNEQFF. For the CDR3, the DNA is TGTGCCAGCTCAAGGGCTAGCGTTTACAATGAGCAGTTCTTC. Based on the CDR3 plus reference TRBV18 and TRBJ2-1, the full variable domain is NAGVMQNPRHLVRRRGQEARLRCSPMKGHSHVYWYRQLPEEGLKFMVYLQKENIIDESGMPKERFSAEFPKEGPSILRIQQVVRGDSAAYFCASSRASVYNEQFFGPGTRLTVL.

The chain couples TRBV19 to TRBJ1-5; D remains unclear. Germline assignment: CDR1 LNHDA and CDR2 SQIVND (reference sequence). With 7 bases removed from V and 3 bases from J, the gap between germline ends came to 19 bases. The CDR3 is 16 amino acids. The CDR3: CASNRGGQAYNQPQHF. In DNA form, the CDR3 reads TGTGCCAGTAACCGGGGAGGGCAGGCCTACAATCAGCCCCAGCATTTT.

The gene calls are TRBV7-9 and TRBJ2-2, with no clear D. The V end lost 2 bases, the J end lost 7 bases, and 14 bases lay between the germline ends. Germline V CDR1 and CDR2: SEHNR, FQNEAQ (reference sequence). The CDR3 length is 15 residues. The CDR3 nucleotides read TGTGCCAGCAGCTTATCATCCGGGTTTGGCGGGGAGCTGTTTTTT. This translates into CASSLSSGFGGELFF. The full variable domain, completed using reference TRBV7-9 and TRBJ2-2, is DTGVSQNPRHKITKRGQNVTFRCDPISEHNRLYWYRQTLGQGPEFLTYFQNEAQLEKSRLLSDRFSAERPKGSFSTLEIQRTEQGDSAMYLCASSLSSGFGGELFFGEGSRLTVL.

The gene calls are TRBV9 and TRBJ2-3, with D possibly matching TRBD2 (6 bases). CDR3 length: 15 residues. Germline values: CDR1 SGDLS, CDR2 YYNGEE. Trimming cost V 3 bases and J 0 bases, with 11 bases left between them. DNA for the CDR3: TGTGCCAGCAGCGCCGGGACTTCTAGCACAGATACGCAGTATTTT. Residues: CASSAGTSSTDTQYF.

The V and J genes are TRBV7-9 and TRBJ2-2, with D perhaps matching TRBD2 (6 bases). Germline loops: CDR1 SEHNR, CDR2 FQNEAQ (reference sequence). CDR3 length equals 13 residues. V was shortened by 5 bases and J by 5 bases, with 9 bases between the two germline ends. CDR3 sequence reads: CASSRDSTGELFF. CDR3 nucleotide sequence: TGTGCCAGCAGCCGGGACTCGACCGGGGAGCTGTTTTTT.

The chain employs TRBV2 and TRBJ2-5, with 8 bases identical to TRBD2. Germline CDR1 reads SNHLY; CDR2 reads FYNNEI. V lost 0 bases, J lost 6 bases, and 12 bases stayed unmatched. This CDR3 contains 17 residues. The CDR3 DNA follows: TGTGCCAGCAGTGAAGCAAGCGGGAGCCCCGGTGCGAAGACCCAGTACTTC. It encodes CASSEASGSPGAKTQYF.